This T cell receptor (beta chain) stems from a study of blood T cell repertoires in COVID-19. Libraries were prepared by immunoSEQ multiplex PCR; TCRdb keeps only in-frame clonotypes and omits some of them. In the table there are some 150,000 clones, 80% to 90% of which are singletons. Specimen: PBMCs or T cells enriched from blood (not recorded which). The TCR sequence derives from a woman aged 50 to 65 in a cohort exposed to, infected with or recovered from COVID-19 (not recorded which).

Written as DNA, the CDR3 is TGTGCCACCAGCAGAGACCGCGGGACAGGGGGCTCTGGCTACACCTTC. Protein product: CATSRDRGTGGSGYTF. The chain couples TRBV15 to TRBJ1-2; 12 nucleotides line up with TRBD1. This CDR3 has 16 amino acids. V lost 0 bases, J lost 7 bases, and 6 bases stayed unmatched. CDR1 and CDR2 from the germline V gene are LNHNV and YYDKDF (reference sequence).